This TCR beta chain was sequenced in a study of shared clonotypes between healthy human individuals. Study-level information: In total, the donors were a couple of women and a few men aged 18 to 49. Study results and caveats: On the whole, naive subsets had larger estimated richness than memory subsets had. Generation of non-shared clonotypes was less probable than generation of clonotypes shared by all four donors.

Recent vaccinations or acute infections were absent in the healthy HIV-negative adult donors. Comment on this clone: The antigen remains unidentified.

J gave up 4 bases and V 5 bases, and 11 bases lay outside the gene matches. The CDR3 length is 16 residues. The germline V gene encodes CDR1 SGHAT and CDR2 FQNNGV. TCRdb's table, derived via immunoSEQ multiplex PCR, lists solely in-frame clones and lacks some. In the table there are roughly 500,000 clones, approximately 95% of which are singletons. This chain joins TRBV11-2 and TRBJ1-2; TRBD1 agrees at 9 bases. Sequenced material: naive CD4+ T cells sorted from blood. Subset given: CD45RA+ positively selected. This clonotype was obtained from a woman aged 25 to 39 in good health. In nucleotides, the CDR3 is TGTGCCAGCAGCAGGATCAGGACAGGGGAGGGCTATGGCTACACCTTC. Translation: CASSRIRTGEGYGYTF. Looking up the rest from reference TRBV11-2 and TRBJ1-2 gives the full variable domain: EAGVAQSPRYKIIEKRQSVAFWCNPISGHATLYWYQQILGQGPKLLIQFQNNGVVDDSQLPKDRFSAERLKGVDSTLKIQPAKLEDSAVYLCASSRIRTGEGYGYTFGSGTRLTVV.